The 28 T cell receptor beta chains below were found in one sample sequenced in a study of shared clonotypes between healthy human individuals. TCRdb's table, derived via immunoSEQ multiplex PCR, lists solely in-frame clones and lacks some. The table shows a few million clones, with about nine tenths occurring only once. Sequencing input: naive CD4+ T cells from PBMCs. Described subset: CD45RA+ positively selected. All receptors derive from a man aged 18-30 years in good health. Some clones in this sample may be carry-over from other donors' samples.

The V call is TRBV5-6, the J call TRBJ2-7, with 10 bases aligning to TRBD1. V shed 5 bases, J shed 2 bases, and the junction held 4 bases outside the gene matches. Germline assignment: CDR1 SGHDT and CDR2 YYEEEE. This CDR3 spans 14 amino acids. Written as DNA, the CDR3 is TGTGCCAGCAGTCCCGGGACAGGGGCCTACGAGCAGTACTTC. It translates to CASSPGTGAYEQYF.

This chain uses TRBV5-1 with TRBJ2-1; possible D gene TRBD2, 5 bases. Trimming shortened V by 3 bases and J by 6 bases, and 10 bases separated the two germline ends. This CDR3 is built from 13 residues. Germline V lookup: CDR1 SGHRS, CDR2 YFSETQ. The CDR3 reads CASSSGVLNEQFF. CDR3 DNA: TGCGCCAGCAGCTCCGGGGTGCTCAATGAGCAGTTCTTC.

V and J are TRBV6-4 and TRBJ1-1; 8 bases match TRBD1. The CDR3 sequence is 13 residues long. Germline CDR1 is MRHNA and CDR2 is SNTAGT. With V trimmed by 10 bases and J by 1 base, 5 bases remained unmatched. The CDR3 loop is CATDRGSNTEAFF. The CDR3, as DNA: TGTGCCACCGACAGGGGATCGAACACTGAAGCTTTCTTT.

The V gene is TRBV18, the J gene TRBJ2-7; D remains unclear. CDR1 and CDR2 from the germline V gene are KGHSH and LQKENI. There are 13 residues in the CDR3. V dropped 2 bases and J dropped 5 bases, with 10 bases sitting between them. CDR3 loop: CASSPVLRHEQYF. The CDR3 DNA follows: TGTGCCAGCTCACCAGTCTTACGCCACGAGCAGTACTTC.

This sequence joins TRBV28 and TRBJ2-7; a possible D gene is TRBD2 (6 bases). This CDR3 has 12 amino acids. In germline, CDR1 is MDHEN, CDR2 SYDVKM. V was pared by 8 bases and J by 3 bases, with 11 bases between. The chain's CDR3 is CASGWRGYEQYF. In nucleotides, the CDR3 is TGTGCCAGCGGTTGGCGGGGCTACGAGCAGTACTTC.

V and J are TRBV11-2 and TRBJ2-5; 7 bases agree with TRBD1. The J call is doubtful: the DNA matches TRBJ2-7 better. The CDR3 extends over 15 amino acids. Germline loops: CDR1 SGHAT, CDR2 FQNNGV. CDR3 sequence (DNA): TGTGCCAGCAGCTTAGATCGGACAGGCACCTACGAGCAGTACTTC. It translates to CASSLDRTGTYEQYF.

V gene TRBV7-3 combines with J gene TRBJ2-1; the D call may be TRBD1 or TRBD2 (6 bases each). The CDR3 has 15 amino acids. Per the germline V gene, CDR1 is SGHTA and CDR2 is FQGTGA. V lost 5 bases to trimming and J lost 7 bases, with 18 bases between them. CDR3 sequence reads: CASSPDGGSLNEQFF. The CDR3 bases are TGTGCCAGCAGCCCTGACGGGGGCTCGTTAAATGAGCAGTTCTTC. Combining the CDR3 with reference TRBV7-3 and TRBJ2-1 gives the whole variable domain GAGVSQTPSNKVTEKGKYVELRCDPISGHTALYWYRQSLGQGPEFLIYFQGTGAADDSGLPNDRFFAVRPEGSVSTLKIQRTERGDSAVYLCASSPDGGSLNEQFFGPGTRLTVL.

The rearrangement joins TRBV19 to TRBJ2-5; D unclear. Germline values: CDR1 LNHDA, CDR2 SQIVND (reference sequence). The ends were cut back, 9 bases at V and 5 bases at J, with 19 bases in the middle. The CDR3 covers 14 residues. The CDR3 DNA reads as TGTGCCAGATCCAGAGGTATAGTCCGGGAGACCCAGTACTTC. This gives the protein CARSRGIVRETQYF.

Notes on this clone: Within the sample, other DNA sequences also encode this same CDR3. The CDR3 region is CSAYRVYEQYF. As DNA, the CDR3 is TGCAGTGCTTATCGGGTCTACGAGCAGTACTTC. This chain links TRBV20-1 with TRBJ2-7, with D uncertain. CDR3 length: 11 amino acids. Trimming removed 5 bases from V and 3 bases from J, with 8 bases in between. CDR1 is DFQATT and CDR2 is SNEGSKA in the germline V gene (reference sequence).

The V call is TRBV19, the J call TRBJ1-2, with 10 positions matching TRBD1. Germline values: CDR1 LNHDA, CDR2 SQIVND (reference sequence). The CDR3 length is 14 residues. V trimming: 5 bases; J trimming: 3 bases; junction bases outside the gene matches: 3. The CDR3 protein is CASSSGTGDYGYTF. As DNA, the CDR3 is TGTGCCAGTAGTTCCGGGACAGGGGACTATGGCTACACCTTC.

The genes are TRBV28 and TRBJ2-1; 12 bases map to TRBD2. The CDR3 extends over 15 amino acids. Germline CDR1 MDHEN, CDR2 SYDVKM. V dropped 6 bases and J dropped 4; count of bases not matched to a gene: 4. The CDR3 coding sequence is TGTGCCAGCAGAAATGGACTAGCGGGGTACAATGAGCAGTTCTTC. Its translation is CASRNGLAGYNEQFF.

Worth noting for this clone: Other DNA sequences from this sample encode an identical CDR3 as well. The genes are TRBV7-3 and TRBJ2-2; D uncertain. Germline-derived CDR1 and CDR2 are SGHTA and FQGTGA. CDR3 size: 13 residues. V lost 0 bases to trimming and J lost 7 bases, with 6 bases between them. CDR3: CASSLTLGGELFF. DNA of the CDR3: TGTGCCAGCAGCTTAACCCTGGGCGGGGAGCTGTTTTTT.

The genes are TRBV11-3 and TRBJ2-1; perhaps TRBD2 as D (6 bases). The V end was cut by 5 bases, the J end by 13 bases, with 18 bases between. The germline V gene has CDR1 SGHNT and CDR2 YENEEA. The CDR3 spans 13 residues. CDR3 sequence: CASSPRVGREQFF. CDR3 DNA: TGTGCCAGCAGCCCCCGCGTTGGGCGGGAACAGTTCTTC.

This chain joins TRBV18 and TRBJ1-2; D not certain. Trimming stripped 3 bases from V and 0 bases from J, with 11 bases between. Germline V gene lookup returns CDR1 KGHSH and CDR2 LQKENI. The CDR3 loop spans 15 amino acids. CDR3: CASSPSGDTNYGYTF. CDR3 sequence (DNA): TGTGCCAGCTCACCCTCAGGTGATACTAACTATGGCTACACCTTC.

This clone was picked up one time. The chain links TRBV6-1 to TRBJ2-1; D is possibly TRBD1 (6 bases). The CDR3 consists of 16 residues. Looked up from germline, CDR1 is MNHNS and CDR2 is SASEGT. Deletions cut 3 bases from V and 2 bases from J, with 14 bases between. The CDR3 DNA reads TGTGCCAGCAGTGACAACACAGGGAGCACCTACAATGAGCAGTTCTTC. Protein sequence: CASSDNTGSTYNEQFF.

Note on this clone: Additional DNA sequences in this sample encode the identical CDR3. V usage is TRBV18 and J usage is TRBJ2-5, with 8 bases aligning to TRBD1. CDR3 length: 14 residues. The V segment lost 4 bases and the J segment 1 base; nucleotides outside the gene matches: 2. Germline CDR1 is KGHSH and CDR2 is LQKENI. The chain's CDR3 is CASSLGTGQETQYF. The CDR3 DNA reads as TGTGCCAGCTCACTTGGGACAGGCCAAGAGACCCAGTACTTC.

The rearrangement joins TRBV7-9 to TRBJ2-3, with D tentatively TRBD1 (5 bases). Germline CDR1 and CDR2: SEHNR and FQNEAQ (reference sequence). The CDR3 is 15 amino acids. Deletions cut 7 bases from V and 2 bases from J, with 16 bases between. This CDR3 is CASTAGMPFTDTQYF. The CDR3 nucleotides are TGTGCCAGCACCGCAGGGATGCCTTTCACAGATACGCAGTATTTT.

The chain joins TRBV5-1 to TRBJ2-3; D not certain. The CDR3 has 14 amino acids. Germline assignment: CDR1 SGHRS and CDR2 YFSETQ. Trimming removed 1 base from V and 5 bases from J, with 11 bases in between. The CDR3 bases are TGCGCCAGCAGCTTGTTCGCCAGGAAAGATACGCAGTATTTT. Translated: CASSLFARKDTQYF.

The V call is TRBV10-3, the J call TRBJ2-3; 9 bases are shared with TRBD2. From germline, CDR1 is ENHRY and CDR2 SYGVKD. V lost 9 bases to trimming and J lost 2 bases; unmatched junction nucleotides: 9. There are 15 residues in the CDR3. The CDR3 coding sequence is TGTGCCATGATGTGGACTAGCGATTTCACAGATACGCAGTATTTT. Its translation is CAMMWTSDFTDTQYF.

The CDR3 reads CASTLKEGQPQHF. In nucleotides, the CDR3 is TGTGCCAGCACCCTAAAGGAAGGGCAGCCCCAGCATTTT. V usage is TRBV7-2 and J usage is TRBJ1-5; D remains unclear. The V and J ends lost 7 bases and 7 bases respectively, with 14 bases between them. The length of the CDR3 is 13 residues. Germline loops: CDR1 SGHTA, CDR2 FQGNSA.

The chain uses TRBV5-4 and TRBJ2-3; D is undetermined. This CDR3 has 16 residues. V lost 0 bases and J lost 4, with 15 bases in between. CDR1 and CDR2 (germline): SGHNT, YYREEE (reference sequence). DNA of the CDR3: TGTGCCAGCAGCTTGGGACGGCTTAGGGTCCCAGATACGCAGTATTTT. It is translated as CASSLGRLRVPDTQYF.

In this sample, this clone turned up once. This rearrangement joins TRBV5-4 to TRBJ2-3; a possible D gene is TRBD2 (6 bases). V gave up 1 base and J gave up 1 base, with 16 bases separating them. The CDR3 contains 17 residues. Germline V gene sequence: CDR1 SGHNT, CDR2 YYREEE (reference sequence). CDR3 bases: TGTGCCAGCAGCTTGATTGGGCTAGCGTTGGGCACAGATACGCAGTATTTT. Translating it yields CASSLIGLALGTDTQYF. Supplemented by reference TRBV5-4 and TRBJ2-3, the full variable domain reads ETGVTQSPTHLIKTRGQQVTLRCSSQSGHNTVSWYQQALGQGPQFIFQYYREEENGRGNFPPRFSGLQFPNYSSELNVNALELDDSALYLCASSLIGLALGTDTQYFGPGTRLTVL.

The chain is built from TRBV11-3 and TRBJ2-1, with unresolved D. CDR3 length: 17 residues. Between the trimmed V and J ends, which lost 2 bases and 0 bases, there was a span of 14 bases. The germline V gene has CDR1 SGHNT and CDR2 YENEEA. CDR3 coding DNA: TGTGCCAGCAGCTTAAGTCAGACGGCTAGCTCCTACAATGAGCAGTTCTTC. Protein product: CASSLSQTASSYNEQFF.

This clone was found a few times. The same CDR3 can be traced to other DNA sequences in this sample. The CDR3 sequence: CSAPGQNTGELFF. Here the CDR3 DNA reads TGCAGCGCCCCGGGACAGAACACCGGGGAGCTGTTTTTT. The genes are TRBV29-1 and TRBJ2-2; weak D call: TRBD1 (6 bases). The CDR3 is 13 residues long. Germline-derived CDR1 and CDR2 are SQVTM and ANQGSEA. The germline V and J ends were trimmed by 7 bases and 1 base, with 10 bases remaining between them.

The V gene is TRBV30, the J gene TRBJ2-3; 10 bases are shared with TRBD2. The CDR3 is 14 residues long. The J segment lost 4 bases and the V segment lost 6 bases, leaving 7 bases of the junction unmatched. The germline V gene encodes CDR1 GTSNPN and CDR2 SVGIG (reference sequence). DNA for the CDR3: TGTGCCTGTTCCGGGACTAGCGTCTCAGATACGCAGTATTTT. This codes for CACSGTSVSDTQYF.

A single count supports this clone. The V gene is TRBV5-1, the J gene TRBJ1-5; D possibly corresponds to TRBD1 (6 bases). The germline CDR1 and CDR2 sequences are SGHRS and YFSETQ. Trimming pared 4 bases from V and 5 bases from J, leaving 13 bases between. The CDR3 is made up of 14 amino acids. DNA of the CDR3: TGCGCCAGCAGCCCTCTACAGGGAGATCAGCCCCAGCATTTT. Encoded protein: CASSPLQGDQPQHF.

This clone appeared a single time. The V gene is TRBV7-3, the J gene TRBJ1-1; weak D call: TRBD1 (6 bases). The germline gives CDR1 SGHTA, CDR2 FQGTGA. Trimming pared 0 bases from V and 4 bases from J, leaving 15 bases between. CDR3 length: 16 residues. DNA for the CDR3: TGTGCCAGCAGCTTAACGGGCGACCCACAGGGCACTGAAGCTTTCTTT. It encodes CASSLTGDPQGTEAFF. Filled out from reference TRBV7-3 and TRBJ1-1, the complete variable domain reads GAGVSQTPSNKVTEKGKYVELRCDPISGHTALYWYRQSLGQGPEFLIYFQGTGAADDSGLPNDRFFAVRPEGSVSTLKIQRTERGDSAVYLCASSLTGDPQGTEAFFGQGTRLTVV.

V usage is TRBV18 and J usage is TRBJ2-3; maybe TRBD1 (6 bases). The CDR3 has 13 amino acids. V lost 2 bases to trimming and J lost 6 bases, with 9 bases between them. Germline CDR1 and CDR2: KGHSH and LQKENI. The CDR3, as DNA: TGTGCCAGCTCACCAAATACAGGGGATACGCAGTATTTT. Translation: CASSPNTGDTQYF.